The rows below give T cell receptor beta chains drawn from one sample of a study of blood T cell repertoires in COVID-19. Assay: immunoSEQ multiplex PCR; the TCRdb copy retains only in-frame clones and omits some. This sample carries 240,000 or so clones, 75% to 85% of them seen once, and the ten largest clones take 6% to 8%. Sequenced sample: peripheral blood. Source of these receptors: a woman over 75 with COVID-19, enrolled during active disease. CDR3s include the opening cysteine and the closing phenylalanine or tryptophan. A D gene is named only where the DNA matches it firmly. Rows give clone size only sometimes, using once, few, many, or a class for an expanded clone.

d_call,j_call,v_call,clone_size,cdr3_aa,cdr3_nt
.,TRBJ1-1,TRBV6-6,.,CASTQTGPETATEAFF,TGTGCCAGCACCCAGACAGGACCAGAAACGGCCACTGAAGCTTTCTTT
.,TRBJ1-2,TRBV28,few,CASSLGRVYGYTF,TGTGCCAGCAGTTTGGGCAGGGTCTATGGCTACACCTTC
.,TRBJ2-3,TRBV5-1,.,CASSLTDLDTQYF,TGCGCCAGCAGCTTGACCGACTTAGATACGCAGTATTTT
TRBD2,TRBJ2-3,TRBV10-2,.,CASSRGTNTDTQYF,TGCGCCAGCAGTCGCGGGACTAACACAGATACGCAGTATTTT
.,TRBJ1-4,TRBV14,.,CASSQDSSLNEKLFF,TGTGCCAGCAGCCAAGATAGCAGCCTTAATGAAAAACTGTTTTTT
.,TRBJ1-5,TRBV18,.,CASSPDGKNQPQHF,TGTGCCAGCTCACCCGACGGGAAGAATCAGCCCCAGCATTTT
TRBD1,TRBJ1-2,TRBV19,.,CASHIGTGVYGYTF,TGTGCCAGCCACATAGGGACAGGGGTCTATGGCTACACCTTC
.,TRBJ2-3,TRBV19,.,CASSWRAAGTDTQYF,TGTGCCAGTAGTTGGCGGGCGGCGGGCACAGATACGCAGTATTTT
TRBD1,TRBJ1-3,TRBV7-6,once,CASSWGQGASDTIYF,TGTGCCAGCAGCTGGGGACAGGGGGCTAGCGACACCATATATTTT
TRBD1,TRBJ1-1,TRBV10-2,.,CASSAGGASPEAFF,TGCGCCAGCAGTGCAGGGGGTGCCAGTCCTGAAGCTTTCTTT
.,TRBJ2-7,TRBV5-1,.,CASSLTGPYEQYF,TGCGCCAGCAGCTTGACAGGCCCCTACGAGCAGTACTTC
.,TRBJ2-7,TRBV7-9,.,CASSLGHRQYEQYF,TGTGCCAGCAGCTTAGGACACCGTCAATACGAGCAGTACTTC
TRBD2,TRBJ2-7,TRBV27,.,CASSSSGEWNEQYF,TGTGCCAGCAGTTCTAGCGGTGAATGGAACGAGCAGTACTTC
.,TRBJ1-1,TRBV2,.,CASQIDRNTEAFF,TGTGCCAGCCAGATAGACAGGAACACTGAAGCTTTCTTT
.,TRBJ1-1,TRBV6-4,.,CASSDSIGDNNTEAFF,TGTGCCAGCAGTGACTCGATCGGGGACAACAACACTGAAGCTTTCTTT
.,TRBJ1-4,TRBV5-4,many,CASSLRGTNEKLFF,TGTGCCAGCAGCTTAAGGGGAACTAATGAAAAACTGTTTTTT
TRBD2,TRBJ2-7,TRBV2,.,CASRSSGGAEQYF,TGTGCCAGCAGATCTAGCGGGGGGGCCGAGCAGTACTTC
.,TRBJ2-5,TRBV18,.,CASSPGFQETQYF,TGTGCCAGCTCACCGGGCTTCCAAGAGACCCAGTACTTC
TRBD2,TRBJ2-7,TRBV11-2,.,CASSPGGLGYEQYF,TGTGCCAGCAGCCCGGGGGGGCTGGGCTACGAGCAGTACTTC
TRBD1,TRBJ1-2,TRBV5-1,.,CASSLEGQGARGYTF,TGCGCCAGCAGCTTGGAGGGACAGGGGGCGCGGGGCTACACCTTC
.,TRBJ2-1,TRBV29-1,.,CSVEDLGNEQFF,TGCAGCGTTGAAGATCTAGGCAATGAGCAGTTCTTC
TRBD1,TRBJ1-3,TRBV19,.,CASSSTGGAWNTIYF,TGTGCCAGTAGTTCGACAGGGGGCGCATGGAACACCATATATTTT
TRBD2,TRBJ2-1,TRBV7-6,once,CASSLTSGSWNEQFF,TGTGCCAGCAGCCTGACTAGCGGGAGTTGGAATGAGCAGTTCTTC
TRBD1,TRBJ1-5,TRBV3-1/TRBV3-2,.,CASSQGQGSSQPQHF,TGTGCCAGCAGCCAAGGACAGGGCTCGAGTCAGCCCCAGCATTTT
.,TRBJ2-1,TRBV6-2/TRBV6-3,.,CASSYVRRTSSYNEQFF,TGTGCCAGCAGTTACGTCAGGAGGACCAGCTCCTACAATGAGCAGTTCTTC
TRBD2,TRBJ2-3,TRBV5-1,.,CASSSAGGLTDTQYF,TGCGCCAGCAGCTCCGCGGGAGGCCTCACAGATACGCAGTATTTT
TRBD1,TRBJ1-2,TRBV6-5,.,CASSYSRGQSGYGYTF,TGTGCCAGCAGTTACTCGAGGGGGCAGTCGGGCTATGGCTACACCTTC
TRBD1,TRBJ2-2,TRBV7-9,.,CASRRTGQRTGELFF,TGTGCCAGCAGGCGGACAGGGCAAAGGACCGGGGAGCTGTTTTTT
TRBD1,TRBJ1-2,TRBV5-1,.,CASSLAVGQGYGYTF,TGCGCCAGCAGCTTGGCCGTGGGACAGGGTTATGGCTACACCTTC
TRBD2,TRBJ2-7,TRBV6-5,.,CASSPPGLAGEQYF,TGTGCCAGCAGTCCCCCCGGACTAGCGGGCGAGCAGTACTTC
.,TRBJ2-7,TRBV4-1,.,CASSQESNSYEQYF,TGCGCCAGCAGCCAAGAATCCAACTCCTACGAGCAGTACTTC
TRBD1,TRBJ2-7,TRBV28,.,CASSRMGTGGSYEQYF,TGTGCCAGCAGTCGCATGGGGACAGGGGGCTCCTACGAGCAGTACTTC
.,TRBJ2-7,TRBV6-5,.,CASKGESYEQYF,TGTGCCAGCAAGGGGGAGTCCTACGAGCAGTACTTC
TRBD1,TRBJ2-7,TRBV25-1,.,CASSKTGGTYEQYF,TGTGCCAGCAGTAAGACAGGGGGAACCTACGAGCAGTACTTC
TRBD1,TRBJ2-7,TRBV5-1,.,CASSLEGTGSYEQYF,TGCGCCAGCAGCTTAGAAGGGACAGGGTCCTACGAGCAGTACTTC
TRBD1,TRBJ1-1,TRBV19,.,CASRLGQVGVTEAFF,TGTGCCAGTCGCCTCGGACAGGTTGGGGTCACTGAAGCTTTCTTT
.,TRBJ2-1,TRBV2,.,CASGTFNEQFF,TGTGCCAGCGGGACTTTCAATGAGCAGTTCTTC
TRBD1,TRBJ1-2,TRBV6-5,.,CASGDSSYYGYTF,TGTGCCAGCGGGGACAGTTCGTACTATGGCTACACCTTC
TRBD1,TRBJ1-4,TRBV5-1,.,CASGRQGRNEKLFF,TGCGCCAGCGGCCGACAGGGAAGAAATGAAAAACTGTTTTTT
.,TRBJ2-7,TRBV7-3,.,CASSRGGTSYEQYF,TGTGCCAGCTCCCGTGGAGGGACTTCCTACGAGCAGTACTTC
.,TRBJ1-5,TRBV30,.,CAMDFQGNQPQHF,TGTGCCATGGACTTTCAAGGCAATCAGCCCCAGCATTTT
.,TRBJ2-7,TRBV18,.,CASSQQGYEQYF,TGTGCCAGCTCACAACAGGGATACGAGCAGTACTTC
TRBD1,TRBJ2-1,TRBV7-8,.,CASSPGQFSHNEQFF,TGTGCCAGCAGCCCGGGACAGTTCTCCCACAATGAGCAGTTCTTC
.,TRBJ2-1,TRBV15,.,CATSVQGLSNLQFF,TGTGCCACCAGCGTTCAAGGACTTTCGAATCTCCAGTTCTTC
.,TRBJ1-5,TRBV18,.,CASSPSQGYDQPQHF,TGTGCCAGCTCACCGTCACAGGGTTATGATCAGCCCCAGCATTTT
.,TRBJ2-1,TRBV24-1,.,CATSVSTDDRGEQFF,TGTGCCACCAGTGTATCGACAGACGATAGGGGTGAGCAGTTCTTC
.,TRBJ1-2,TRBV29-1,few,CSVDSRVLGGYTF,TGCAGCGTTGACAGCAGGGTGCTTGGGGGCTACACCTTC
TRBD1,TRBJ1-2,TRBV19,.,CASTADRIQGHNYGYTF,TGTGCCAGTACCGCCGATCGGATACAGGGGCACAACTATGGCTACACCTTC
TRBD2,TRBJ2-1,TRBV11-2,once,CASSPLAGGYNEQFF,TGTGCCAGCAGCCCCCTAGCGGGGGGGTACAATGAGCAGTTCTTC